These T cell receptor beta chains were read from a single sample in a study of T cell responses to AZD1222 COVID-19 vaccine. Sequencing used immunoSEQ multiplex PCR; TCRdb keeps in-frame clones, though not all of them. The sample yields 100,000 to 120,000 clones, about 85% seen once. The specimen comprised peripheral blood, sampled on day 0 of AZD1222 vaccination. The receptors were gathered from an adult in good health. The CDR3 runs from the conserved cysteine through the conserved F or W. D genes are given only for firm matches. The size entry is marked missing in some rows and otherwise reads once, few, many or a size class.

v_call	cdr3_length	d_call	j_call	clone_size	cdr3_nt	cdr3_aa
TRBV5-1	15	-	TRBJ2-1	-	TGCGCCAGCAGCTTTGTGGGGATCTTAGACGATGAGCAGTTCTTC	CASSFVGILDDEQFF
TRBV2	16	TRBD2	TRBJ2-7	-	TGTGCCAGCAGTGAATGGGTGACTAGCGGGACGTACGAGCAGTACTTC	CASSEWVTSGTYEQYF
TRBV10-3	12	-	TRBJ1-2	-	TGTGCCATCAGGGGGATTAATTATGGCTACACCTTC	CAIRGINYGYTF
TRBV3-1/TRBV3-2	14	-	TRBJ1-1	-	TGTGCCAGCAGCCAAGTCACGGGGAACACTGAAGCTTTCTTT	CASSQVTGNTEAFF
TRBV3-1/TRBV3-2	16	TRBD1	TRBJ2-5	-	TGTGCCAGCAGCCAAAATGTGGGGACAGGCGAAGAGACCCAGTACTTC	CASSQNVGTGEETQYF
TRBV5-4	13	-	TRBJ1-6	-	TGTGCCAGCAGCTTGGGGGGAAATTCACCCCTCCACTTT	CASSLGGNSPLHF
TRBV27	13	-	TRBJ1-3	few	TGTGCCAGCAGTTGGGGCAGGGGAAACACCATATATTTT	CASSWGRGNTIYF
TRBV5-1	14	-	TRBJ2-4	once	TGCGCCAGCAGCTTAGGGATTGCCAAAAACATTCAGTACTTC	CASSLGIAKNIQYF
TRBV25-1	14	-	TRBJ1-1	-	TGTGCCAGCAGTGAACTTAGAGAGAACACTGAAGCTTTCTTT	CASSELRENTEAFF
TRBV7-2	12	-	TRBJ2-1	once	TGTGCCAGCAGACTCAGGGGCTATGAGCAGTTCTTC	CASRLRGYEQFF
TRBV19	15	-	TRBJ2-2	-	TGTGCCAGTAGTATAGCGGGGGTGAACACCGGGGAGCTGTTTTTT	CASSIAGVNTGELFF
TRBV6-5	15	-	TRBJ1-1	once	TGTGCCAGCAGTTACTCCCGGAGGGGAGACACTGAAGCTTTCTTT	CASSYSRRGDTEAFF
TRBV18	15	TRBD2	TRBJ2-5	-	TGTGCCAGCTCAACTGATCTAGCGGGGCAAGAGACCCAGTACTTC	CASSTDLAGQETQYF
TRBV11-1	13	-	TRBJ1-1	few	TGTGCCAGCAGCCGAGAACTTGGGAGTGGAGCTTTCTTT	CASSRELGSGAFF
TRBV19	15	TRBD1	TRBJ2-2	-	TGTGCCAGTAGTCCGGGACAGGGGGCGACCGGGGAGCTGTTTTTT	CASSPGQGATGELFF
TRBV19	15	-	TRBJ1-6	-	TGTGCCAGTAGTATCGGGACAAATCTTAATTCACCCCTCCACTTT	CASSIGTNLNSPLHF
TRBV6-6	14	-	TRBJ1-5	-	TGTGCCAGCAGTTACCCGATATTCAATCAGCCCCAGCATTTT	CASSYPIFNQPQHF
TRBV4-3	16	TRBD2	TRBJ2-7	-	TGCGCCAGCAGCCAAGAAGCTAGCGGCGGTTACTACGAGCAGTACTTC	CASSQEASGGYYEQYF
TRBV7-3	14	-	TRBJ1-2	many	TGTGCCAGCAGCAACCGCGGGTCCGCGTATGGCTACACCTTC	CASSNRGSAYGYTF
TRBV2	13	-	TRBJ1-5	-	TGTGCCAGCATGGCGCAGGGCAATCAGCCCCAGCATTTT	CASMAQGNQPQHF
TRBV30	10	-	TRBJ1-1	-	TGTGCCTGGATGGACACTGAAGCTTTCTTT	CAWMDTEAFF
TRBV7-2	16	-	TRBJ1-4	-	TGTGCCAGCAGCTCCGCCCAGGGACGGCGGGAGGAAAAACTGTTTTTT	CASSSAQGRREEKLFF
TRBV20-1	13	-	TRBJ2-7	-	TGCAGTGCTAGTCCAGGGGCAAGCTACGAGCAGTACTTC	CSASPGASYEQYF
TRBV6-5	11	-	TRBJ2-1	-	TGTGCCAGCAGTTCCTTTAATGAGCAGTTCTTC	CASSSFNEQFF
TRBV7-2	14	-	TRBJ1-3	-	TGTGCCAGCAGCTTAATGAGCGCTGGAAACACCATATATTTT	CASSLMSAGNTIYF
TRBV10-3	17	TRBD1	TRBJ1-2	-	TGTGCCATCAGTGAGTCACGACGCGGGACAGGGGTCTATGGCTACACCTTC	CAISESRRGTGVYGYTF
TRBV4-1	17	TRBD2	TRBJ2-5	-	TGCGCCAGCAGCCAAGGGCCGGGACTAGCGGGAGAAGAGACCCAGTACTTC	CASSQGPGLAGEETQYF